This TCR beta chain was observed in a study of T cells in Graves' hyperthyroidism and ophthalmopathy. This clonotype was seen ten or more times. The source material, RNA transcripts, was used to amplify TCR beta CDR3 regions. The TCR CDR3 first-round RT-PCR relied on the HTBI primer set. TCRdb itself ran the multiplex PCR reads through MiXCR, one entry per CDR3 protein. The sample yields 550,000 to 800,000 distinct CDR3 sequences, roughly 15% seen once. Germline V CDR1 and CDR2: SGHNT, YENEEA. The CDR3 contains 17 residues. The V and J ends lost 8 bases and 2 bases, in that order; junction bases with no gene match: 14.

This rearrangement joins TRBV11-3 to TRBJ2-2, with TRBD2 identical over 7 bases. This TCR derives from a man between 18 and 29 years old with Graves' hyperthyroidism. Specimen: blood. Here the CDR3 reads CASSGQRGQANTGELFF. CDR3 sequence (DNA): TGTGCCAGCTCAGGTCAGCGGGGCCAGGCAAACACCGGGGAGCTGTTTTTT.